A single sample gave rise to the 26 T cell receptor beta chains below, sequenced in a study of regulatory T cells in long-lasting Graves disease. This sample's time point: newly diagnosed GD, antithyroid drugs for less than 3 months. Researchers made the TCR library from RNA that was extracted from PBMCs. Arm-PCR with iRepertoire HTBI primers amplified the CDR3 regions for these TCR beta libraries. Each CDR3 protein is one row after TCRdb ran MiXCR on the multiplex PCR reads. The table records approximately 390,000 distinct CDR3 sequences, around 15% of them present only once. These same data were also listed under a study on T cells in Graves' hyperthyroidism and ophthalmopathy.

The starting material was peripheral blood mononuclear cells (PBMCs), obtained at new diagnosis, from a patient treated with antithyroid drugs. The receptors stem from a woman between 18 and 30 years old with Graves disease.

This chain joins TRBV20-1 and TRBJ1-2, with D possibly matching TRBD1 (5 bases). Germline values: CDR1 DFQATT, CDR2 SNEGSKA (reference sequence). Trimming removed 0 bases from V and 5 bases from J, with 10 bases in between. This CDR3 has 13 amino acids. The CDR3 nucleotides read TGCAGTGCTAGAGATTGGCAGGGTTATGGCTACACCTTC. Protein sequence: CSARDWQGYGYTF.

The chain combines TRBV5-4 with TRBJ2-2; a possible D gene is TRBD1 (6 bases). This CDR3 contains 14 residues. Germline CDR1 and CDR2: SGHNT and YYREEE (reference sequence). Between the trimmed V and J ends, which lost 9 bases and 8 bases, there was a span of 20 bases. Written as DNA, the CDR3 is TGTGCCACCTCCTATAGAGGGGGAGAAGGGGAGCTGTTTTTT. Residues: CATSYRGGEGELFF.

As for this clonotype: One base away lies a much larger clone, so this may be a sequencing read error. This chain links TRBV5-4 with TRBJ2-7; TRBD1 matches at 9 bases. The CDR3 extends over 16 amino acids. Germline V gene sequence: CDR1 SGHNT, CDR2 YYREEE (reference sequence). The CDR3 region is CASSQGAGQGLHERYF. In DNA form, the CDR3 reads TGTGCCAGCAGCCAGGGGGCGGGACAGGGTCTACACGAGCGGTACTTC.

This clonotype was seen a few times. The genes are TRBV7-3 and TRBJ2-2; D is uncertain. Germline CDR1 SGHTA, CDR2 FQGTGA. Trimming stripped 0 bases from V and 7 bases from J, with 9 bases between. The CDR3 contains 14 residues. The CDR3, as DNA: TGTGCCAGCAGCTTAACCGAAAATGTCGGGGAGCTGTTTTTT. Protein product: CASSLTENVGELFF.

On this clonotype: An end of the junction differs from the germline gene, which may be a read error. This sequence joins TRBV6-5 and TRBJ2-3; no clear D gene. Germline CDR1 MNHEY, CDR2 SVGAGI. The CDR3 contains 14 residues. CDR3 nucleotides: TGTGCCAGCGGTTACTCGCCGGGCACCGATACGCAGTATTTT. Translation: CASGYSPGTDTQYF.

In this sample, this clonotype turned up many times. The chain uses TRBV27 and TRBJ1-4, with unresolved D. V gave up 6 bases and J gave up 0 bases, with 8 bases separating them. Germline-derived CDR1 and CDR2 are MNHEY and SMNVEV (reference sequence). CDR3 length: 14 residues. The CDR3 region has the DNA TGTGCCAGCAGCCGAACTGCAACTAATGAAAAACTGTTTTTT. The encoded protein is CASSRTATNEKLFF.

The chain employs TRBV6-1 and TRBJ2-5, with D uncertain. The ends were cut back, 0 bases at V and 2 bases at J, with 7 bases in the middle. The CDR3 runs 14 residues. The germline CDR1 and CDR2 sequences are MNHNS and SASEGT. The CDR3 reads CASSEALVQETQYF. In DNA, the CDR3 is TGTGCCAGCAGTGAAGCGCTGGTTCAAGAGACCCAGTACTTC.

This clonotype occurred a few times. The chain is built from TRBV15 and TRBJ1-5, with TRBD1 as a possible D gene (5 bases). Trimming removed 1 base at V and 0 bases at J, with 16 bases between. This CDR3 has 18 amino acids. Germline V gene sequence: CDR1 LNHNV, CDR2 YYDKDF (reference sequence). The CDR3, as DNA: TGTGCCACCAGCAGAGTGGGCAGGGCAACATATAGCAATCAGCCCCAGCATTTT. Its translation is CATSRVGRATYSNQPQHF.

This clonotype appeared many times. The V and J genes are TRBV7-9 and TRBJ2-3; a possible D gene is TRBD2 (5 bases). The ends were cut back, 11 bases at V and 0 bases at J, with 9 bases in the middle. The CDR3 length is 12 residues. Germline V lookup: CDR1 SEHNR, CDR2 FQNEAQ (reference sequence). CDR3 region: CAGTRSTDTQYF. CDR3 in DNA: TGTGCCGGTACTAGGAGCACAGATACGCAGTATTTT.

The chain is built from TRBV27 and TRBJ1-2; 7 bases match TRBD1. Trimming took 5 bases from V and 2 from J; bases not matched to a gene: 5. Germline-derived CDR1 and CDR2 are MNHEY and SMNVEV (reference sequence). There are 14 residues in the CDR3. For the CDR3, the DNA is TGTGCCAGCAGTATGGGACAGAGGAACTATGGCTACACCTTC. Encoded protein: CASSMGQRNYGYTF.

This clonotype was seen more than once but under ten times. V and J are TRBV6-2 or TRBV6-3 and TRBJ2-7; 11 bases are a match to TRBD2. The CDR3 length is 18 residues. Germline trimming cut 2 bases from V and 7 bases from J; bases unmatched to any gene: 16. Germline V gene sequence: CDR1 MNHEY, CDR2 SVGEGT. The DNA for the CDR3 is TGTGCCAGCAGTTACGGTTTGACTAGCGGGAACCCTTTGGGGGAGCAGTACTTC. It is translated as CASSYGLTSGNPLGEQYF.

This clonotype was counted at least ten times. The V call is TRBV20-1, the J call TRBJ2-7; D is possibly TRBD1 or TRBD2 (5 bases each). CDR3 length: 13 amino acids. The germline CDR1 and CDR2 sequences are DFQATT and SNEGSKA (reference sequence). CDR3 sequence reads: CSSPGASSREQYF. The CDR3 DNA sequence: TGCAGCTCCCCTGGGGCTAGCAGTAGGGAGCAGTACTTC.

This clonotype came up many times. The gene calls are TRBV28 and TRBJ1-4, with 7 bases identical to TRBD1. The CDR3 covers 15 residues. The V segment lost 4 bases and the J segment 4 bases; nucleotides outside the gene matches: 6. CDR1 and CDR2 from the germline V gene are MDHEN and SYDVKM. The CDR3 loop reads CASSSGGRGNEKLFF. For the CDR3, the DNA is TGTGCCAGCAGTTCAGGGGGTAGGGGTAATGAAAAACTGTTTTTT.

This clonotype was detected a few times. This chain joins TRBV9 and TRBJ2-3, with D perhaps matching TRBD2 (5 bases). Trimming stripped 5 bases from V and 2 bases from J, with 9 bases between. This CDR3 comprises 13 residues. Per the germline V gene, CDR1 is SGDLS and CDR2 is YYNGEE. The CDR3 DNA sequence: TGTGCCAGCAGTGTACTAGACACAGATACGCAGTATTTT. Its protein is CASSVLDTDTQYF.

V is TRBV6-1 and J is TRBJ1-5, with 9 bases lining up with TRBD1. CDR1 and CDR2 from the germline V gene are MNHNS and SASEGT. The V segment lost 6 bases and the J segment 2 bases; nucleotides outside the gene matches: 8. This CDR3 is 16 amino acids long. This chain's CDR3 is CASRIQGARGNQPQHF. In nucleotides, the CDR3 is TGTGCCAGCAGAATACAGGGGGCTCGGGGCAATCAGCCCCAGCATTTT.

This clonotype was recorded many times. The chain employs TRBV20-1 and TRBJ1-2; TRBD1 matches 8 bases. Germline V gene data show CDR1 as DFQATT and CDR2 as SNEGSKA (reference sequence). The CDR3 is made up of 13 amino acids. Trimming removed 3 bases from V and 2 bases from J; junction bases left unmatched: 2. The CDR3 loop is CSASGQGNYGYTF. CDR3 bases: TGCAGTGCTAGCGGACAGGGAAACTATGGCTACACCTTC.

This clonotype was counted many times. The chain combines TRBV25-1 with TRBJ1-1, with a possible D match to TRBD1 (6 bases). Germline loops: CDR1 MGHDK, CDR2 SYGVNS. V was shortened by 4 bases and J by 0 bases, with 12 bases between the two germline ends. The CDR3 runs 15 residues. The chain's CDR3 is CASSGYREMNTEAFF. CDR3 DNA: TGTGCCAGCAGTGGTTACAGGGAGATGAACACTGAAGCTTTCTTT.

In this sample, this clonotype turned up many times. The chain employs TRBV5-5 and TRBJ2-7, with D hard to call. Trimming took off 4 bases at V and 0 bases at J, with 11 bases between the two ends. This CDR3 region has 14 residues. Germline values: CDR1 SGHKS, CDR2 YYEKEE (reference sequence). As DNA, the CDR3 is TGTGCCAGCAGCGTCGGACCCTACTCCTACGAGCAGTACTTC. This encodes CASSVGPYSYEQYF.

This clonotype showed up many times. The chain links TRBV3-1 to TRBJ1-2; D unresolved. Trimming took off 4 bases at V and 0 bases at J, with 12 bases between the two ends. The germline V gene encodes CDR1 LGHDT and CDR2 YNNKEL (reference sequence). The CDR3 contains 15 residues. CDR3 region: CASSRTFEANYGYTF. CDR3 bases: TGTGCCAGCAGCCGAACCTTTGAAGCTAACTATGGCTACACCTTC.

The rearrangement uses TRBV9 and TRBJ2-3; D might be TRBD1 (5 bases). Germline CDR1 and CDR2: SGDLS and YYNGEE. V lost 4 bases to trimming and J lost 1 base, with 28 bases between them. This CDR3 has 20 amino acids. CDR3 sequence: CASSPRRLVSVGLGTDTQYF. CDR3 nucleotides: TGTGCCAGCAGCCCCCGAAGGCTAGTGAGTGTGGGGCTTGGCACAGATACGCAGTATTTT.

This clonotype was seen at least ten times. This chain links TRBV5-1 with TRBJ2-1; tentative D call: TRBD1 (6 bases). The CDR3 length is 14 residues. Germline V gives CDR1 SGHRS, CDR2 YFSETQ. Trimming left V 1 base short and J 6 bases short, with 11 bases between. CDR3 in DNA: TGCGCCAGCAGCTTGAGGGTAGGGGGCAATGAGCAGTTCTTC. Translation: CASSLRVGGNEQFF.

The CDR3 DNA follows: TGTGCCTGGAAGAAGGGACATGGGTCCACCGGGGAGCTGTTTTTT. Amino acid sequence: CAWKKGHGSTGELFF. V gene TRBV30 combines with J gene TRBJ2-2, with TRBD1 as a possible D gene (6 bases). V shed 4 bases and J shed 4 bases, with 16 bases lying between them. This CDR3 contains 15 residues. Germline CDR1 is GTSNPN and CDR2 is SVGIG (reference sequence).

This clonotype occurred many times. The gene calls are TRBV28 and TRBJ1-2, with D perhaps matching TRBD1 (5 bases). Trimming removed 6 bases from V and 8 bases from J, with 22 bases in between. CDR1 and CDR2 (germline): MDHEN, SYDVKM. CDR3 length: 15 residues. Here the CDR3 DNA reads TGTGCCAGCAGCCGGGGGAATTTGGGGGTAGACGGCTACACCTTC. Protein: CASSRGNLGVDGYTF.

Turning to this clonotype: One base separates it from a far larger clone, so it is likely a read error. V usage is TRBV7-9 and J usage is TRBJ2-3; TRBD2 aligns across 13 bases. The CDR3 contains 16 residues. Trimming at V came to 5 bases and at J to 2 bases, leaving 4 bases not matched to a gene. Germline CDR1 is SEHNR and CDR2 is FQNEAQ (reference sequence). The CDR3 is CASSRGTSGNTDTQYF. In DNA form, the CDR3 reads TGTGCCAGCAGCCGAGGGACTAGCGGGAACACAGATACGCAGTATTTT.

This clonotype appeared many times. The chain links TRBV2 to TRBJ2-2; TRBD2 matches 10 bases. The V gene end was trimmed by 7 bases and the J gene end by 7 bases; junction bases not matched to a gene: 18. Germline assignment: CDR1 SNHLY and CDR2 FYNNEI. This CDR3 region has 18 residues. The CDR3 reads CASTLLASGSPRGGELFF. The CDR3 region has the DNA TGTGCCAGCACTCTCTTGGCTAGCGGGAGTCCACGTGGCGGGGAGCTGTTTTTT.

Many counts were recorded for this clonotype. The chain links TRBV6-1 to TRBJ2-7; 9 nucleotides match TRBD2. Trimming cost V 6 bases and J 0 bases; bases outside gene matches: 3. In germline, CDR1 is MNHNS, CDR2 SASEGT. The CDR3 loop spans 14 amino acids. The CDR3 loop is CASRLAGSSYEQYF. DNA of the CDR3: TGTGCCAGCAGGCTAGCGGGATCCTCCTACGAGCAGTACTTC.